This entry is about one T cell receptor (beta chain). Its specificity is unknown. A single record per CDR3 protein comes from TCRdb applying MiXCR to the RT-PCR reads. Among roughly 670,000 distinct CDR3 sequences listed, roughly 15% were seen once. This sample is drawn from a study of response to subunit inactivated influenza vaccine. Regarding the study as a whole: Authors suggested few new T cells are recruited by each seasonal influenza vaccination.

The material was PBMCs from blood, obtained around 14 days before vaccination. This receptor was identified in a man aged 50 or older who received an inactivated influenza vaccine.

In DNA form, the CDR3 reads TGTGCCAGCAGTTTAACCCCCACTGGGACCCAGTACTTC. Residues: CASSLTPTGTQYF. The V and J genes are TRBV28 and TRBJ2-5; unclear D gene. V lost 2 bases and J 7 bases, leaving 11 bases between the germline ends. Germline V lookup: CDR1 MDHEN, CDR2 SYDVKM. The CDR3 loop spans 13 amino acids.